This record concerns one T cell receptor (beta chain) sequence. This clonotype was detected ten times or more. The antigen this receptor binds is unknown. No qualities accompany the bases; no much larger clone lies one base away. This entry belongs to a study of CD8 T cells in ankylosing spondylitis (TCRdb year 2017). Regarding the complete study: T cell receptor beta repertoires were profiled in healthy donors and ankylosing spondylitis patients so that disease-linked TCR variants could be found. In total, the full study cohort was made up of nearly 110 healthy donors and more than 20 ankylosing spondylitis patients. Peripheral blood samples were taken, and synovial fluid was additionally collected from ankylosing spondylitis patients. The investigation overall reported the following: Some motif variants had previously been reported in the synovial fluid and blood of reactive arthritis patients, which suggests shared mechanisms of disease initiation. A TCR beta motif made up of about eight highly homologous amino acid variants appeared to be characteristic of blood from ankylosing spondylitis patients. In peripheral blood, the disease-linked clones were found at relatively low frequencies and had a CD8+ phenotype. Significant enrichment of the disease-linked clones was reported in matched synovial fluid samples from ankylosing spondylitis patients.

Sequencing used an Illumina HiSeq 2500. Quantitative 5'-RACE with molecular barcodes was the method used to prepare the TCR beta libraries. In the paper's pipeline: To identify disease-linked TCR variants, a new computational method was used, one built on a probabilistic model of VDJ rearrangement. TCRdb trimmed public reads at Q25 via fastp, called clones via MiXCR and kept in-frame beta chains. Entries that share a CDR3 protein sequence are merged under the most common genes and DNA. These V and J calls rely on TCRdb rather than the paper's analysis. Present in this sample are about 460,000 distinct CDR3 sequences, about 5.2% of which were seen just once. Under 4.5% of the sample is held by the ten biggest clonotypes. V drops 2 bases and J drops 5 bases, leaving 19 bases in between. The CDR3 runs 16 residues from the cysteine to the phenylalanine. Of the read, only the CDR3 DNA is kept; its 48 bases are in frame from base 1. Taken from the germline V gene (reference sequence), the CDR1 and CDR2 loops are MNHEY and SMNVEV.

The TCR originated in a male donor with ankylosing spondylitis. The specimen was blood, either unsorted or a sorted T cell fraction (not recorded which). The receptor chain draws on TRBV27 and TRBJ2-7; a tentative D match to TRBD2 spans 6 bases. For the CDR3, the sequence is CASSLRPGLNSDEQYF. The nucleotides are TGTGCCAGCAGTTTACGTCCGGGACTCAACTCGGACGAGCAGTACTTC.